The source of this T cell receptor (beta chain) is a study of T cells in Graves' hyperthyroidism and ophthalmopathy. Across the study: Peripheral blood was obtained at initial diagnosis, preceding any treatment. Study outcomes and limitations: Researchers found most expanded thyroid clonotypes above 0.001 in blood as well.

This clonotype was observed many times. As yet, its antigen is unknown. Every diagnosis used clinical symptoms, serum thyroxine and TRAb, thyroid ultrasound and orbital computed tomography. The authors obtained PBMCs from around 10 ml of fresh peripheral blood. Trimming took 10 bases from V and 0 from J, leaving 12 bases between them. This CDR3 comprises 13 residues. Germline values: CDR1 MNHEY, CDR2 SMNVEV (reference sequence). It was RNA transcripts that yielded the amplified TCR beta CDR3 regions. The primer set for the first-round RT-PCR of the TCR CDR3 was HTBI. TCRdb reanalysed the multiplex PCR reads using MiXCR and keeps one entry per CDR3 protein. The sample lists 350,000 or so distinct CDR3 sequences, roughly 15% occurring once.

This TCR was sampled from a young woman with Graves' hyperthyroidism that later progressed to Graves' ophthalmopathy. V and J are TRBV27 and TRBJ1-1; possibly TRBD1 for D (5 bases). Sequencing used blood. The CDR3 coding sequence is TGTGCCACACGACAGCTTATGAACACTGAAGCTTTCTTT. Translation: CATRQLMNTEAFF.